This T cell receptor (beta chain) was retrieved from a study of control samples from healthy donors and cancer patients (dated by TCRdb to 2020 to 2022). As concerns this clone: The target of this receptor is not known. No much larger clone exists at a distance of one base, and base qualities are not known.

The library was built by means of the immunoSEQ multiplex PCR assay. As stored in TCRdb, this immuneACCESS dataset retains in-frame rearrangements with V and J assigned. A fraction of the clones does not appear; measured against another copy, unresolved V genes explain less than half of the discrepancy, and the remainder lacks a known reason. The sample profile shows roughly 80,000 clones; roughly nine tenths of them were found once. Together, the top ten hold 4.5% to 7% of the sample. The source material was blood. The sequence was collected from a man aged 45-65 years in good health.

The nucleotide sequence reads TGTGCCAGCAGTTTACAGGGACTAGCGGGCACAGATACGCAGTATTTT. Its protein is CASSLQGLAGTDTQYF. The sequence joins TRBV27 to TRBJ2-3; 11 junctional bases match TRBD2. Trimmed from V: 2 bases; trimmed from J: 1 base; junction bases lacking a gene match: 2. Per the germline V gene (reference sequence), MNHEY is the CDR1 and SMNVEV is the CDR2. The CDR3 spans 16 residues, from the cysteine through the phenylalanine. Only the CDR3 part of the read is kept: 48 bases, read in frame from the first base.